Below are 21 T cell receptor beta chains sequenced from a single sample in a study of cytomegalovirus exposure and HLA in healthy donors. This table comes from immunoSEQ multiplex PCR, and its TCRdb copy is limited to in-frame clones, with some not included. Seen here are about 200,000 clones, about three quarters observed once, and the top ten hold around 1.2%. Sample: PBMCs. These receptors all come from a woman in her twenties or thirties in good health and CMV-seronegative.

The rearrangement links TRBV10-1 to TRBJ1-1; D call uncertain. Deletions cut 5 bases from V and 1 base from J, with 14 bases between. This CDR3 has 15 amino acids. CDR1 WNHNN and CDR2 SYGVQD come from the germline V gene (reference sequence). CDR3 coding DNA: TGCGCCAGCAGTCCTTCCTGGGAGGGGAACACTGAAGCTTTCTTT. Translation: CASSPSWEGNTEAFF.

The rearrangement links TRBV15 to TRBJ2-7; TRBD1 aligns across 7 bases. The CDR3 totals 15 residues. CDR1 is LNHNV, CDR2 YYDKDF, per germline (reference sequence). V lost 6 bases, J lost 1 base, and 9 bases stayed unmatched. CDR3 DNA sequence: TGTGCCACCAGACCGGGACAGACCTATTCCTACGAGCAGTACTTC. Protein sequence: CATRPGQTYSYEQYF.

J is TRBJ1-2 and V is TRBV28; possible D gene TRBD1, 6 bases. Trimming took 5 bases from V and 4 from J, leaving 20 bases between them. The CDR3 spans 16 residues. Germline V lookup: CDR1 MDHEN, CDR2 SYDVKM. The CDR3 nucleotides read TGTGCCAGCAGTGGACCGGCGACAGGCTCCCTCTATGGCTACACCTTC. Protein: CASSGPATGSLYGYTF.

This clone was seen more than once but under ten times. The chain is built from TRBV6-1 and TRBJ2-7, with 10 bases identical to TRBD1. This CDR3 spans 14 amino acids. Germline loops: CDR1 MNHNS, CDR2 SASEGT. V lost 5 bases and J lost 7; bases outside the gene matches: 8. DNA of the CDR3: TGTGCCAGCAGTCGGGACAGGGGCGCCTTAGAGCAGTACTTC. This translates into CASSRDRGALEQYF.

The gene calls are TRBV2 and TRBJ1-3; TRBD1 is a possible D gene (5 bases). This CDR3 is built from 15 residues. The germline CDR1 and CDR2 sequences are SNHLY and FYNNEI. V gave up 5 bases and J gave up 0 bases, with 11 bases separating them. In nucleotides, the CDR3 is TGTGCCAGCAGTCTAGGGGCAGCCTCTGGAAACACCATATATTTT. This gives the protein CASSLGAASGNTIYF.

The gene calls are TRBV5-1 and TRBJ2-2, with TRBD1 matching over 8 bases. The germline CDR1 and CDR2 sequences are SGHRS and YFSETQ. The V gene end was trimmed by 4 bases and the J gene end by 5 bases; junction bases not matched to a gene: 7. The CDR3 extends over 15 amino acids. The CDR3 protein is CASSPRTGNTGELFF. Written as DNA, the CDR3 is TGCGCCAGCAGCCCGCGGACAGGGAATACCGGGGAGCTGTTTTTT. Looking up the rest from reference TRBV5-1 and TRBJ2-2 gives the full variable domain: KAGVTQTPRYLIKTRGQQVTLSCSPISGHRSVSWYQQTPGQGLQFLFEYFSETQRNKGNFPGRFSGRQFSNSRSEMNVSTLELGDSALYLCASSPRTGNTGELFFGEGSRLTVL.

This chain uses TRBV11-2 with TRBJ2-3; 12 bases are shared with TRBD2. This CDR3 contains 16 residues. The germline V gene encodes CDR1 SGHAT and CDR2 FQNNGV. With V trimmed by 5 bases and J by 2 bases, 5 bases remained unmatched. CDR3 DNA: TGTGCCAGCAGCCGGTGGACTAGCGGGATCACAGATACGCAGTATTTT. This sequence encodes CASSRWTSGITDTQYF.

CDR3 nucleotides: TGTGCCAGCTCACCACTCTCCGAGTATGGCTACACCTTC. Its translation is CASSPLSEYGYTF. V gene TRBV18 combines with J gene TRBJ1-2; D gene unclear. Trimming pared 1 base from V and 5 bases from J, leaving 8 bases between. The CDR3 sequence is 13 residues long. CDR1 is KGHSH and CDR2 is LQKENI in the germline V gene. Based on the CDR3 plus reference TRBV18 and TRBJ1-2, the full variable domain is NAGVMQNPRHLVRRRGQEARLRCSPMKGHSHVYWYRQLPEEGLKFMVYLQKENIIDESGMPKERFSAEFPKEGPSILRIQQVVRGDSAAYFCASSPLSEYGYTFGSGTRLTVV.

The V and J genes are TRBV30 and TRBJ2-3; 7 nucleotides align to TRBD2. CDR1 and CDR2 (germline): GTSNPN, SVGIG (reference sequence). This CDR3 is 13 amino acids long. V shed 5 bases and J 1 base; nucleotides not matched to a gene: 3. This CDR3 reads CAWGSGGTDTQYF. In DNA, the CDR3 is TGTGCCTGGGGGAGCGGGGGCACAGATACGCAGTATTTT.

This chain joins TRBV30 and TRBJ1-2, with 8 bases fitting TRBD1. The CDR3 is 13 amino acids. The trim removed 3 bases at V and 9 bases at J, leaving 9 bases unmatched. The germline gives CDR1 GTSNPN, CDR2 SVGIG (reference sequence). The CDR3 bases are TGTGCCTGGAGCACAGGGGGAATATGGAGCTACACCTTC. Its translation: CAWSTGGIWSYTF.

The V call is TRBV12-5, the J call TRBJ2-3; TRBD2 matches at 11 bases. Germline CDR1 and CDR2: LGHNT and FRNRAP. V shed 7 bases, J shed 1 base, and the junction held 4 bases outside the gene matches. The CDR3 runs to 15 residues. In DNA, the CDR3 is TGTGCTAGTGCCCTGGGACTAGCGGGCACAGATACGCAGTATTTT. Its translation is CASALGLAGTDTQYF.

CDR3 nucleotide sequence: TGTGCCAGCAGTTTAAGGGGACAGGGGGGCAATCAGCCCCAGCATTTT. It yields the protein CASSLRGQGGNQPQHF. The V call is TRBV27, the J call TRBJ1-5, with 11 bases that match TRBD1. V was pared by 2 bases and J by 2 bases, with 2 bases of the junction left unmatched. Germline CDR1 MNHEY, CDR2 SMNVEV (reference sequence). The CDR3 contains 16 residues.

This sequence joins TRBV15 and TRBJ1-2; D uncertain. CDR1 and CDR2 (germline): LNHNV, YYDKDF (reference sequence). Trimming left V 7 bases short and J 1 base short, with 13 bases between. There are 14 residues in the CDR3. The CDR3 here is CATNDGGNNYGYTF. CDR3 DNA sequence: TGTGCCACCAACGACGGAGGCAATAACTATGGCTACACCTTC.

The chain combines TRBV5-6 with TRBJ1-1; D remains unclear. The CDR3 is made up of 12 amino acids. Trimming left V 0 bases short and J 6 bases short, with 6 bases between. Per germline, CDR1 SGHDT and CDR2 YYEEEE. CDR3 sequence reads: CASSLGSSEAFF. The CDR3 DNA follows: TGTGCCAGCAGCTTGGGGAGTTCTGAAGCTTTCTTT.

The V gene is TRBV30, the J gene TRBJ1-2; tentative D call: TRBD1 (5 bases). The V end was cut by 1 base, the J end by 4 bases, with 16 bases between. From germline, CDR1 is GTSNPN and CDR2 SVGIG (reference sequence). The CDR3 runs 15 residues. CDR3 loop: CAWSDQGLRGYGYTF. The CDR3 DNA reads as TGTGCCTGGAGTGACCAGGGACTAAGGGGCTATGGCTACACCTTC.

The chain has TRBV5-4 and TRBJ2-1; 12 nucleotides line up with TRBD2. CDR1 is SGHNT and CDR2 is YYREEE in the germline V gene (reference sequence). The length of the CDR3 is 15 residues. Germline trimming cut 0 bases from V and 9 bases from J; bases unmatched to any gene: 4. The CDR3 reads CASSLALAGGGEQFF. CDR3 nucleotides: TGTGCCAGCAGCTTGGCACTAGCGGGGGGTGGTGAGCAGTTCTTC.

The V gene is TRBV6-5, the J gene TRBJ2-7; 11 bases map to TRBD2. This CDR3 region has 15 residues. With 6 bases clipped from V and 4 bases from J, the junction kept 8 bases outside the gene matches. Germline CDR1 is MNHEY and CDR2 is SVGAGI. The CDR3 protein is CASRVIAGGPYEQYF. The DNA for the CDR3 is TGTGCCAGCAGAGTAATAGCGGGAGGGCCGTACGAGCAGTACTTC.

The chain couples TRBV5-8 to TRBJ2-7, with D tentatively TRBD1 (6 bases). Germline V gene data show CDR1 as SGHTS and CDR2 as YDEGEE. Trimming took off 0 bases at V and 0 bases at J, with 16 bases between the two ends. The CDR3 is 17 amino acids. CDR3 coding DNA: TGTGCCAGCAGCTTGGGGACAGCTACGGGCCTCTCCTACGAGCAGTACTTC. Its translation: CASSLGTATGLSYEQYF.

The V gene is TRBV28, the J gene TRBJ2-2; 8 nucleotides line up with TRBD2. The germline CDR1 and CDR2 sequences are MDHEN and SYDVKM. J was trimmed by 7 bases and V by 7 bases; bases with no gene match: 8. The CDR3 consists of 14 residues. CDR3 sequence (DNA): TGTGCCAGCAAGGCGGGGGGCTCTGTCGGGGAGCTGTTTTTT. Amino acid sequence: CASKAGGSVGELFF.

The rearrangement uses TRBV7-8 and TRBJ1-1; D perhaps matches TRBD1 (6 bases). This CDR3 is 15 amino acids long. The V gene's germline CDR1 is SGHVS and CDR2 FQNEAQ. V was shortened by 1 base and J by 4 bases, with 13 bases between the two germline ends. DNA of the CDR3: TGTGCCAGCAGCTTAGTCCCAGGGGTGGGCACTGAAGCTTTCTTT. This encodes CASSLVPGVGTEAFF. The full variable domain, rest sourced from reference TRBV7-8 and TRBJ1-1, is GAGVSQSPRYKVAKRGQDVALRCDPISGHVSLFWYQQALGQGPEFLTYFQNEAQLDKSGLPSDRFFAERPEGSVSTLKIQRTQQEDSAVYLCASSLVPGVGTEAFFGQGTRLTVV.

This chain links TRBV4-1 with TRBJ1-1; D call uncertain. Germline CDR1 reads MGHRA; CDR2 reads YSYEKL. This CDR3 has 14 residues. The V end lost 5 bases, the J end lost 4 bases, and 14 bases lay between the germline ends. The CDR3 reads CASSSRRQGTEAFF. Here the CDR3 DNA reads TGCGCCAGCAGCTCACGCAGACAAGGCACTGAAGCTTTCTTT.